The 17 T cell receptor beta chains below all came from one sample that was sequenced in a study of control samples from healthy donors and cancer patients. Assay: immunoSEQ multiplex PCR; the TCRdb copy retains only in-frame clones and omits some. This table holds more than 100,000 clones, approximately 89% found once. Specimen: PBMCs. The receptors were sampled from a man between 45 and 60 years old with head and neck cancer.

This chain links TRBV10-3 with TRBJ1-1; a weak D match, TRBD1 (6 bases). The CDR3 spans 15 residues. Germline CDR1 reads ENHRY; CDR2 reads SYGVKD. Trimming stripped 5 bases from V and 1 base from J, with 14 bases between. The CDR3, as DNA: TGTGCCATCAGTTCATTGGGGGGCCAGAACACTGAAGCTTTCTTT. This encodes CAISSLGGQNTEAFF.

The chain employs TRBV11-3 and TRBJ2-1; unclear D gene. CDR1 SGHNT and CDR2 YENEEA come from the germline V gene. The CDR3 runs to 15 residues. V lost 5 bases and J lost 0, with 11 bases in between. The CDR3 is CASSLTRSSYNEQFF. CDR3 DNA: TGTGCCAGCAGCCTTACACGCAGCTCCTACAATGAGCAGTTCTTC.

The rearrangement joins TRBV9 to TRBJ1-2; D is undetermined. Germline V CDR1 and CDR2: SGDLS, YYNGEE. The CDR3 runs to 14 residues. Trimming shortened V by 0 bases and J by 4 bases, and 10 bases separated the two germline ends. The CDR3 region is CASSVGAVSYGYTF. CDR3 nucleotides: TGTGCCAGCAGCGTAGGAGCGGTGAGCTATGGCTACACCTTC.

The chain has TRBV3-1 (or the pseudogene TRBV3-2) and TRBJ1-6; D may be TRBD1 (6 bases). Trimming left V 3 bases short and J 7 bases short, with 10 bases between. CDR3 length: 14 residues. The germline CDR1 and CDR2 sequences are LGHDT and YNNKEL (reference sequence). CDR3 protein: CASSQGGGNSPLHF. In DNA form, the CDR3 reads TGTGCCAGCAGCCAGGGGGGCGGGAATTCACCCCTCCACTTT.

This chain links TRBV20-1 with TRBJ1-4; unclear D gene. Germline assignment: CDR1 DFQATT and CDR2 SNEGSKA (reference sequence). The CDR3 is 14 amino acids. The germline V and J ends were trimmed by 3 bases and 0 bases, with 8 bases remaining between them. CDR3: CSASIRATNEKLFF. The CDR3 nucleotides read TGCAGTGCTAGTATCCGGGCAACTAATGAAAAACTGTTTTTT.

The chain carries TRBV28 and TRBJ2-3; tentatively, D is TRBD1 or TRBD2 (5 bases each). The V end lost 6 bases, the J end lost 4 bases, and 11 bases lay between the germline ends. Germline values: CDR1 MDHEN, CDR2 SYDVKM. The CDR3 has 13 amino acids. The CDR3 DNA is TGTGCCAGCAGCTCGGGGCAGGCAGATACGCAGTATTTT. Its protein is CASSSGQADTQYF.

The CDR3 DNA follows: TGTGCCAGCAGCTTGTCGGGGGTTGGTGAAAAACTGTTTTTT. This gives the protein CASSLSGVGEKLFF. The chain uses TRBV7-9 and TRBJ1-4; D possibly corresponds to TRBD1 (5 bases). Germline CDR1 and CDR2: SEHNR and FQNEAQ (reference sequence). The CDR3 has 14 amino acids. V lost 3 bases to trimming and J lost 7 bases, with 12 bases between them.

The chain has TRBV21-1 and TRBJ1-5; the table assigns TRBD1, which was not confirmed against the DNA. TRBV21-1 is deemed a pseudogene. This CDR3 spans 17 amino acids. CDR3 sequence reads: CASSKADPGQPNQPQHF. Written as DNA, the CDR3 is TGTGCCAGCAGCAAAGCGGACCCCGGACAACCAAATCAGCCCCAGCATTTT.

The chain combines TRBV19 with TRBJ1-4; D uncertain. With 7 bases removed from V and 3 bases from J, the gap between germline ends came to 12 bases. Germline lookup yields CDR1 LNHDA and CDR2 SQIVND (reference sequence). The CDR3 is 14 residues long. CDR3: CASKRWASNEKLFF. For the CDR3, the DNA is TGTGCCAGTAAAAGGTGGGCTTCTAATGAAAAACTGTTTTTT.

The chain employs TRBV6-5 and TRBJ2-3; D not certain. Between the trimmed V and J ends, which lost 2 bases and 5 bases, there was a span of 8 bases. The CDR3 is 13 residues long. Germline lookup yields CDR1 MNHEY and CDR2 SVGAGI. CDR3 region: CASSYEVRDTQYF. As DNA, the CDR3 is TGTGCCAGCAGTTACGAAGTGAGAGATACGCAGTATTTT.

The chain carries TRBV10-3 and TRBJ1-1, with TRBD1 as a possible D gene (6 bases). Germline-derived CDR1 and CDR2 are ENHRY and SYGVKD. The CDR3 contains 13 residues. The ends were cut back, 8 bases at V and 0 bases at J, with 10 bases in the middle. The CDR3 sequence: CAIGQGMNTEAFF. The CDR3 region has the DNA TGTGCCATCGGGCAGGGGATGAACACTGAAGCTTTCTTT.

In DNA form, the CDR3 reads TGTGCCAGCAGTGCCCCCGCGGGTCTGAACACTGAAGCTTTCTTT. Translated: CASSAPAGLNTEAFF. This chain joins TRBV28 and TRBJ1-1; D call uncertain. There are 15 residues in the CDR3. V was trimmed by 5 bases and J by 0 bases, leaving 13 bases between them. CDR1 is MDHEN, CDR2 SYDVKM, per germline.

The chain recombines TRBV24-1 with TRBJ2-2; D may be TRBD1 or TRBD2 (5 bases each). The CDR3 sequence is 13 residues long. Germline lookup yields CDR1 KGHDR and CDR2 SFDVKD. V was trimmed by 11 bases and J by 2 bases, leaving 11 bases between them. CDR3 nucleotides: TGTGCCAGCCCACGGGACAACACCGGGGAGCTGTTTTTT. It yields the protein CASPRDNTGELFF.

The rearrangement links TRBV29-1 to TRBJ1-1, with 7 bases lining up with TRBD1. The CDR3 totals 12 residues. The germline gives CDR1 SQVTM, CDR2 ANQGSEA. V shed 5 bases and J 10 bases; nucleotides not matched to a gene: 10. The CDR3 nucleotides are TGCAGCGTTCATACAGGGGCGTTAGGAGCTTTCTTT. This codes for CSVHTGALGAFF.

The chain has TRBV3-1 (or the pseudogene TRBV3-2) and TRBJ2-7, with D hard to call. CDR1 is LGHDT and CDR2 is YNNKEL in the germline V gene (reference sequence). Trimming stripped 0 bases from V and 7 bases from J, with 22 bases between. CDR3 size: 17 residues. CDR3: CASSQDHFSPPVGEQYF. Written as DNA, the CDR3 is TGTGCCAGCAGCCAAGACCACTTCAGCCCGCCGGTCGGGGAGCAGTACTTC.

Worth noting for this clone: Additional DNA sequences in this sample encode the identical CDR3. V and J are TRBV4-1 and TRBJ2-5; 8 positions agree with TRBD2. Germline V gene lookup returns CDR1 MGHRA and CDR2 YSYEKL. CDR3 length equals 14 residues. The junction had 4 bases not matched to a gene; V was cut back by 2 bases and J by 5 bases. CDR3 amino acids: CASSQLSGGETQYF. CDR3 DNA sequence: TGCGCCAGCAGCCAACTTTCGGGAGGGGAGACCCAGTACTTC.

The gene calls are TRBV3-1 (or the pseudogene TRBV3-2) and TRBJ2-7; no reliable D call. Trimming removed 1 base from V and 0 bases from J, with 7 bases in between. CDR3 length: 14 amino acids. Germline loops: CDR1 LGHDT, CDR2 YNNKEL (reference sequence). CDR3 amino acids: CASSQGTGSYEQYF. Written as DNA, the CDR3 is TGTGCCAGCAGCCAAGGGACGGGCTCCTACGAGCAGTACTTC.